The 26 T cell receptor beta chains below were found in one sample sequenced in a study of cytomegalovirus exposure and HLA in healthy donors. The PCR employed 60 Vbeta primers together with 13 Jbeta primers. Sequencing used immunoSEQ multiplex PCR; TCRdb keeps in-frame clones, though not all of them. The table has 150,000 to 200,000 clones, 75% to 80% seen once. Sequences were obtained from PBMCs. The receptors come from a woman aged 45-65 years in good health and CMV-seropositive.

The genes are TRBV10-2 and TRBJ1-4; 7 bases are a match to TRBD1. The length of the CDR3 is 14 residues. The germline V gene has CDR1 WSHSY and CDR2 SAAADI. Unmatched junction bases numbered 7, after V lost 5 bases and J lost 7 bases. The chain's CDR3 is CASSTQGFGEKLFF. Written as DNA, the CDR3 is TGCGCCAGCAGTACACAGGGGTTCGGTGAAAAACTGTTTTTT.

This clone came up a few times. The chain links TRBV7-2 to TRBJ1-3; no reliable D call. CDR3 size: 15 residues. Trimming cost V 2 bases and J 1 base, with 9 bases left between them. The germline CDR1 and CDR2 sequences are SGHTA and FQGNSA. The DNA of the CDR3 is TGTGCCAGCAGCTTATTGGGCCCTTCTGGAAACACCATATATTTT. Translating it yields CASSLLGPSGNTIYF.

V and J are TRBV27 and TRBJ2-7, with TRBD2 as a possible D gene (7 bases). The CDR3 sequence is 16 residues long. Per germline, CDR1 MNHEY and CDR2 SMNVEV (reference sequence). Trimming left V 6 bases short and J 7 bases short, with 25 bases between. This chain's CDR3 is CASSLRTTGRVEEQYF. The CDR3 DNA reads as TGTGCCAGCAGCTTGAGAACAACAGGGAGGGTAGAGGAGCAGTACTTC.

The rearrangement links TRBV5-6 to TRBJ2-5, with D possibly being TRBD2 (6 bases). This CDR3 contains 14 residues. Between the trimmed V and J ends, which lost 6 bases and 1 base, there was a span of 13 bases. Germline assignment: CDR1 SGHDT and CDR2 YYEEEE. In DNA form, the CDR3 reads TGTGCCAGCAACGAGCGGGCACTCCAAGAGACCCAGTACTTC. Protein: CASNERALQETQYF.

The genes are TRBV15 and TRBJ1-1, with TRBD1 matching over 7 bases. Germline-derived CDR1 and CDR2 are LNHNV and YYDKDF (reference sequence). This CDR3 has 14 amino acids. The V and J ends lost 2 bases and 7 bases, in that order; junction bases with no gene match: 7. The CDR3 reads CATSRQTGTVEAFF. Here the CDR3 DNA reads TGTGCCACCAGCAGACAGACTGGGACAGTTGAAGCTTTCTTT.

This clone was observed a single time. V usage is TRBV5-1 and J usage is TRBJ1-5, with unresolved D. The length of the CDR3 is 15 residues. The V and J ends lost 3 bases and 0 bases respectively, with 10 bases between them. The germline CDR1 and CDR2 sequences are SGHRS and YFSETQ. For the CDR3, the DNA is TGCGCCAGCAGCTCCGAGGGATATAGCAATCAGCCCCAGCATTTT. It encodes CASSSEGYSNQPQHF.

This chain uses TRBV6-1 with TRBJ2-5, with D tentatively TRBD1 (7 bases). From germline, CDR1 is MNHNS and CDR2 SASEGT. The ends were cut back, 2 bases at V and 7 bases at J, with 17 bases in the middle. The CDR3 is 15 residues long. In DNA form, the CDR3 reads TGTGCCAGCAGTGAACAGGGGGGATTTTACGGGACCCAGTACTTC. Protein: CASSEQGGFYGTQYF.

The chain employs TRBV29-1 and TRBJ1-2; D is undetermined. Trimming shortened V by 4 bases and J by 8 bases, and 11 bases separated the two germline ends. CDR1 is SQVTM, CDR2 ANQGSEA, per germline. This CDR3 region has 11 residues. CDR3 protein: CSVATSPGYTF. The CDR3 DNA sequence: TGCAGCGTTGCAACATCACCCGGCTACACCTTC.

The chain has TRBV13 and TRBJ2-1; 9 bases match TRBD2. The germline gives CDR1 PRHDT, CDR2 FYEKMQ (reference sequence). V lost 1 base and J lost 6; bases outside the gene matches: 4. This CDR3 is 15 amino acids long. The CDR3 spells CASSLVAGVVNEQFF. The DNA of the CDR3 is TGTGCCAGCAGCTTAGTAGCGGGAGTGGTCAATGAGCAGTTCTTC.

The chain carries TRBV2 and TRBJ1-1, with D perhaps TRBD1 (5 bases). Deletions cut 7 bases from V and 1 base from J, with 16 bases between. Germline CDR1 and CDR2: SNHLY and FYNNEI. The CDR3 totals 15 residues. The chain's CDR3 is CASTMFGHQNTEAFF. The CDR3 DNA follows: TGTGCCAGCACTATGTTCGGACATCAGAACACTGAAGCTTTCTTT.

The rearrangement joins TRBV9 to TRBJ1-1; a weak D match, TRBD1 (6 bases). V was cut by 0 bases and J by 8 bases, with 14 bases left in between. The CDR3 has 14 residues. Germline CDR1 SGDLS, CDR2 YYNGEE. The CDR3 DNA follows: TGTGCCAGCAGCGTAGCTTGGGACACCATAGAAGCTTTCTTT. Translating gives CASSVAWDTIEAFF.

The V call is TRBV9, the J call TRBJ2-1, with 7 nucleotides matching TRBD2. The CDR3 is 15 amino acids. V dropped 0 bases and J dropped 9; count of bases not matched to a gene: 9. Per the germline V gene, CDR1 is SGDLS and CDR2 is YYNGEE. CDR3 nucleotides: TGTGCCAGCAGCGTAGAAGCGGGGACGTACGGTGAGCAGTTCTTC. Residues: CASSVEAGTYGEQFF.

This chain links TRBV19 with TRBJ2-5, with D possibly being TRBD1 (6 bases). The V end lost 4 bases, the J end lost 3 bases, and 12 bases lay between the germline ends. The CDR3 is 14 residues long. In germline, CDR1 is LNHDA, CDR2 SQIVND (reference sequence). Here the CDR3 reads CASSNRDKKETQYF. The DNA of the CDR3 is TGTGCCAGTAGTAACCGGGACAAGAAAGAGACCCAGTACTTC.

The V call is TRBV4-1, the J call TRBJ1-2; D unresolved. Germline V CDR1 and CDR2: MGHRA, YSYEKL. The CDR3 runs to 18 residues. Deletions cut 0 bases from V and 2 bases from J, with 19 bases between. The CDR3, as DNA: TGCGCCAGCAGCCAAGAATGGATGTACTCCGAGAGGAACTATGGCTACACCTTC. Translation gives CASSQEWMYSERNYGYTF.

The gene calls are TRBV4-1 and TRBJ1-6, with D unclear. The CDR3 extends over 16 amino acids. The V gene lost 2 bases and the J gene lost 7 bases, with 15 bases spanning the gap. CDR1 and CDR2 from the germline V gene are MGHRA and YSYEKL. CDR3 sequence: CASSQIVQARNSPLHF. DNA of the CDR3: TGCGCCAGCAGCCAAATCGTCCAGGCCCGAAATTCACCCCTCCACTTT.

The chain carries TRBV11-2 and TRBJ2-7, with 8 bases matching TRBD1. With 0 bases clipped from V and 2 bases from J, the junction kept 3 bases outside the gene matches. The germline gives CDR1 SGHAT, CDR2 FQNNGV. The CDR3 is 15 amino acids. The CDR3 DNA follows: TGTGCCAGCAGCTTAGAAGCAGGGGGCGCCTACGAGCAGTACTTC. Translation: CASSLEAGGAYEQYF.

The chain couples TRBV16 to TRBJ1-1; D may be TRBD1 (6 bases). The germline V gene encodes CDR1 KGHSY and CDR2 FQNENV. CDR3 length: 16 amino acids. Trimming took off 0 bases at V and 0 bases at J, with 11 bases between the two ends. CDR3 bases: TGTGCCAGCAGCCAATCCCGGACAGCCTTGAACACTGAAGCTTTCTTT. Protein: CASSQSRTALNTEAFF.

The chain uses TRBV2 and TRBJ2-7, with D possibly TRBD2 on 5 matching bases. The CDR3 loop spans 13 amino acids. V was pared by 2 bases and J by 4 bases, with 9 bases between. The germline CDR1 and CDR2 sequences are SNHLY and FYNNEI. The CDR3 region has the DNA TGTGCCAGCAGTGAACTCCGGGGATACGAGCAGTACTTC. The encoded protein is CASSELRGYEQYF.

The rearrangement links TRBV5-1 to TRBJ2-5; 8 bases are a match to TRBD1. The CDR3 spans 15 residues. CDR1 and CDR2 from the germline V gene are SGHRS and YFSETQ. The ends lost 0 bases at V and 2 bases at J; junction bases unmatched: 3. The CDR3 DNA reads TGCGCCAGCAGCTTGGGAAACAGGGGGCAAGAGACCCAGTACTTC. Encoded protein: CASSLGNRGQETQYF.

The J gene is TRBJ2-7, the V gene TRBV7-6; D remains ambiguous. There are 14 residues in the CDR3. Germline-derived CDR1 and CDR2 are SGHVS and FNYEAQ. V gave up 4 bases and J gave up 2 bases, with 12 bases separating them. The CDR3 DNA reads TGTGCCAGCAGCTCCCAACGCAGGACCTACGAGCAGTACTTC. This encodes CASSSQRRTYEQYF. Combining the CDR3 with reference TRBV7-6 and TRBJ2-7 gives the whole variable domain GAGVSQSPRYKVTKRGQDVALRCDPISGHVSLYWYRQALGQGPEFLTYFNYEAQQDKSGLPNDRFSAERPEGSISTLTIQRTEQRDSAMYRCASSSQRRTYEQYFGPGTRLTVT.

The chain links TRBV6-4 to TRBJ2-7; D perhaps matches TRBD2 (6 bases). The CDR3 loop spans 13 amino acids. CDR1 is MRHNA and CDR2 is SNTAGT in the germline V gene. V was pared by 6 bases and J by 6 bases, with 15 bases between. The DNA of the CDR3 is TGTGCCAGCAGCCGGGACTTCCTCTCCGAGCAGTACTTC. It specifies CASSRDFLSEQYF.

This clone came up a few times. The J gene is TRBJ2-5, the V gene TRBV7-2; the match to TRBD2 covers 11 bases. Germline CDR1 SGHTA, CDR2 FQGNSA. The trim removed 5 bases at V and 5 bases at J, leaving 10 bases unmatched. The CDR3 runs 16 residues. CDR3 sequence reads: CASSRIAGGTIETQYF. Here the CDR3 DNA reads TGTGCCAGCAGCAGGATAGCGGGGGGGACCATTGAGACCCAGTACTTC. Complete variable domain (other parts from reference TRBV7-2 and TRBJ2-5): GAGVSQSPSNKVTEKGKDVELRCDPISGHTALYWYRQSLGQGLEFLIYFQGNSAPDKSGLPSDRFSAERTGGSVSTLTIQRTQQEDSAVYLCASSRIAGGTIETQYFGPGTRLLVL.

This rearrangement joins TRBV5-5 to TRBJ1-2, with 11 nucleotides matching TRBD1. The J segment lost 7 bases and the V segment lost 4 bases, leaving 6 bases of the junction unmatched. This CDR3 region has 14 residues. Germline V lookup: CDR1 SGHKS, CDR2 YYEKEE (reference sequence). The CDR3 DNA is TGTGCCAGCAGCATGGGACAGGGGGTTCTTGGCTACACCTTC. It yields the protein CASSMGQGVLGYTF.

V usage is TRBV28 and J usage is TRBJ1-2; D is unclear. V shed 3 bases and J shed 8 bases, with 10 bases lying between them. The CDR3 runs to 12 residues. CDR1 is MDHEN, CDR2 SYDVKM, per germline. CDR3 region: CASSFAHNGYTF. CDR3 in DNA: TGTGCCAGCAGTTTTGCCCACAACGGCTACACCTTC.

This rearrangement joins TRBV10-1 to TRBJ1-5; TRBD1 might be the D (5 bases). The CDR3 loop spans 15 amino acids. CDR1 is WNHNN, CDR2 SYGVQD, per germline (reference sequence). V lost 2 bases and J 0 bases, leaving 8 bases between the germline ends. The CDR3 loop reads CASSEGGVSNQPQHF. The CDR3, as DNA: TGCGCCAGCAGTGAGGGGGGGGTTAGCAATCAGCCCCAGCATTTT.

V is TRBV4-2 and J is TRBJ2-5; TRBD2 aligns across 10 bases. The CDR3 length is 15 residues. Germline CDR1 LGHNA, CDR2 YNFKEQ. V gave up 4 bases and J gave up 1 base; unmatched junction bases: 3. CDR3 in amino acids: CASSPRTSGQETQYF. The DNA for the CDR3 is TGTGCCAGCAGCCCAAGGACTAGCGGCCAAGAGACCCAGTACTTC.